The rows below give T cell receptor beta chains drawn from one sample of a study of cytomegalovirus exposure and HLA in healthy donors. TCRdb's table, derived via immunoSEQ multiplex PCR, lists solely in-frame clones and lacks some. This table has roughly 180,000 clones, approximately 83% appearing once. Input material: PBMCs. The receptor set was obtained from a man aged 18 to 30 in good health and CMV-seropositive. Each CDR3 is given with its conserved first and last residue. The D gene is left open where the match is weak. Clone size is shown for a subset of rows, as once, few, many or a class of expanded clone.

v_gene: TRBV6-5
abundance: .
d_gene: TRBD1
len: 12
j_gene: TRBJ1-1
CDR3aa: CASSTGDTEAFF
CDR3nt: TGTGCCAGCAGCACAGGGGACACTGAAGCTTTCTTT

v_gene: TRBV9
abundance: .
d_gene: .
len: 16
j_gene: TRBJ1-5
CDR3aa: CASSAGTGSSNQPQHF
CDR3nt: TGTGCCAGCAGCGCAGGTACAGGGTCGAGCAATCAGCCCCAGCATTTT

v_gene: TRBV15
abundance: .
d_gene: .
len: 14
j_gene: TRBJ1-1
CDR3aa: CATSTSRGNTEAFF
CDR3nt: TGTGCCACCAGCACGTCAAGGGGGAACACTGAAGCTTTCTTT

v_gene: TRBV27
abundance: .
d_gene: .
len: 13
j_gene: TRBJ1-2
CDR3aa: CASSLKAVGGYTF
CDR3nt: TGTGCCAGCAGTTTAAAAGCGGTCGGCGGCTACACCTTC

v_gene: TRBV9
abundance: .
d_gene: TRBD1
len: 14
j_gene: TRBJ1-1
CDR3aa: CASSAKDRAIKAFF
CDR3nt: TGTGCCAGCAGCGCCAAGGACAGGGCCATCAAAGCTTTCTTT

v_gene: TRBV7-8
abundance: .
d_gene: TRBD1
len: 15
j_gene: TRBJ1-5
CDR3aa: CASSHRDRVKQPQHF
CDR3nt: TGTGCCAGCAGCCACCGGGACAGGGTTAAACAGCCCCAGCATTTT

v_gene: TRBV10-3
abundance: .
d_gene: TRBD1
len: 13
j_gene: TRBJ1-5
CDR3aa: CAIGQGRAQPQHF
CDR3nt: TGTGCCATCGGACAGGGAAGGGCTCAGCCCCAGCATTTT

v_gene: TRBV7-2
abundance: once
d_gene: .
len: 13
j_gene: TRBJ1-4
CDR3aa: CASRRAANEKLFF
CDR3nt: TGTGCCTCACGAAGAGCTGCTAATGAAAAACTGTTTTTT

v_gene: TRBV5-4
abundance: .
d_gene: .
len: 13
j_gene: TRBJ1-2
CDR3aa: CASSPDWRGGYTF
CDR3nt: TGTGCCAGCAGCCCCGACTGGAGGGGTGGCTACACCTTC

v_gene: TRBV5-6
abundance: .
d_gene: TRBD1
len: 15
j_gene: TRBJ2-2
CDR3aa: CASSLQGAHTGELFF
CDR3nt: TGTGCCAGCAGCTTGCAGGGGGCACATACCGGGGAGCTGTTTTTT

v_gene: TRBV18
abundance: .
d_gene: .
len: 14
j_gene: TRBJ1-5
CDR3aa: CASSPLAGPQPQHF
CDR3nt: TGTGCCAGCTCACCACTCGCAGGGCCTCAGCCCCAGCATTTT

v_gene: TRBV28
abundance: once
d_gene: .
len: 14
j_gene: TRBJ2-1
CDR3aa: CASSGRVVNNEQFF
CDR3nt: TGTGCCAGCAGTGGCCGGGTTGTCAACAATGAGCAGTTCTTC

v_gene: TRBV5-6
abundance: .
d_gene: .
len: 13
j_gene: TRBJ2-5
CDR3aa: CASSLFGVETQYF
CDR3nt: TGTGCCAGCAGCTTGTTCGGGGTTGAGACCCAGTACTTC

v_gene: TRBV7-5
abundance: .
d_gene: .
len: 17
j_gene: TRBJ1-4
CDR3aa: CARSWRDRGSSCEKLFF
CDR3nt: TGTGCCAGAAGCTGGCGGGACAGGGGCTCAAGTTGTGAAAAACTGTTTTTT

v_gene: TRBV6-4
abundance: .
d_gene: .
len: 11
j_gene: TRBJ2-2
CDR3aa: CATSNTGELFF
CDR3nt: TGTGCCACTTCGAACACCGGGGAGCTGTTTTTT

v_gene: TRBV5-1
abundance: .
d_gene: .
len: 14
j_gene: TRBJ1-2
CDR3aa: CASSLETDFYGYTF
CDR3nt: TGCGCCAGCAGCTTGGAGACAGACTTCTATGGCTACACCTTC

v_gene: TRBV5-1
abundance: .
d_gene: TRBD2
len: 15
j_gene: TRBJ2-3
CDR3aa: CASSFLAGGTDTQYF
CDR3nt: TGCGCCAGCAGCTTTCTTGCGGGGGGCACAGATACGCAGTATTTT

v_gene: TRBV6-6
abundance: .
d_gene: .
len: 14
j_gene: TRBJ2-1
CDR3aa: CASSYPQTGSEQFF
CDR3nt: TGTGCCAGCAGTTACCCACAAACAGGGAGTGAGCAGTTCTTC

v_gene: TRBV27
abundance: .
d_gene: TRBD1
len: 14
j_gene: TRBJ1-5
CDR3aa: CASSPGQFNQPQHF
CDR3nt: TGTGCCAGCAGCCCGGGACAGTTCAATCAGCCCCAGCATTTT

v_gene: TRBV2
abundance: .
d_gene: .
len: 14
j_gene: TRBJ2-5
CDR3aa: CASSPGTFEETQYF
CDR3nt: TGTGCCAGCAGCCCCGGGACATTCGAAGAGACCCAGTACTTC

v_gene: TRBV9
abundance: .
d_gene: .
len: 15
j_gene: TRBJ2-1
CDR3aa: CASSVETSSDNEQFF
CDR3nt: TGTGCCAGCAGCGTAGAAACTAGTAGCGACAATGAGCAGTTCTTC

v_gene: TRBV27
abundance: .
d_gene: .
len: 15
j_gene: TRBJ2-3
CDR3aa: CASSLQAGRGDTQYF
CDR3nt: TGTGCCAGCAGTTTACAAGCGGGGAGGGGGGATACGCAGTATTTT

v_gene: TRBV2
abundance: few
d_gene: .
len: 13
j_gene: TRBJ2-7
CDR3aa: CASTQGFPGEQYF
CDR3nt: TGTGCCAGCACGCAGGGGTTCCCGGGAGAGCAGTACTTC

v_gene: TRBV7-9
abundance: .
d_gene: TRBD1
len: 15
j_gene: TRBJ2-7
CDR3aa: CSSSPRDRGAYEQYF
CDR3nt: TGTTCCAGCAGCCCCCGAGACAGGGGGGCCTACGAGCAGTACTTC

v_gene: TRBV21-1
abundance: .
d_gene: .
len: 14
j_gene: TRBJ1-2
CDR3aa: CASSKVRGEGGYTF
CDR3nt: TGTGCCAGCAGCAAAGTACGGGGGGAGGGAGGCTACACCTTC

v_gene: TRBV5-4
abundance: .
d_gene: .
len: 16
j_gene: TRBJ1-6
CDR3aa: CASSALQGTGNSPLHF
CDR3nt: TGTGCCAGCAGCGCATTACAGGGTACCGGGAATTCACCCCTCCACTTT

v_gene: TRBV2
abundance: .
d_gene: .
len: 12
j_gene: TRBJ1-2
CDR3aa: CASSYHGHGYTF
CDR3nt: TGTGCCAGCAGTTATCATGGCCATGGCTACACCTTC